What follows is one TCR beta chain and its context. The entry originates in a study of PD-1 and CTLA-4 blockade in melanoma. Clones were sequenced by immunoSEQ multiplex PCR, and TCRdb holds only the in-frame ones, with some missing. The table has approximately 17,000 clones, about 73% seen once. The CDR3 runs 16 residues. V was clipped by 4 bases and J by 2 bases, with 17 bases between them. CDR1 and CDR2 from the germline V gene are MNHEY and SMNVEV (reference sequence). Sequenced material: CD8+ T cells from peripheral blood, taken from a patient given anti-PD-1 treatment. The sequence derives from a human donor with melanoma. This chain joins TRBV27 and TRBJ1-2; D perhaps matches TRBD1 (6 bases). DNA for the CDR3: TGTGCCAGCAGTTCACTCTTAAATACAGGGAACTATGGCTACACCTTC. Amino acids: CASSSLLNTGNYGYTF.